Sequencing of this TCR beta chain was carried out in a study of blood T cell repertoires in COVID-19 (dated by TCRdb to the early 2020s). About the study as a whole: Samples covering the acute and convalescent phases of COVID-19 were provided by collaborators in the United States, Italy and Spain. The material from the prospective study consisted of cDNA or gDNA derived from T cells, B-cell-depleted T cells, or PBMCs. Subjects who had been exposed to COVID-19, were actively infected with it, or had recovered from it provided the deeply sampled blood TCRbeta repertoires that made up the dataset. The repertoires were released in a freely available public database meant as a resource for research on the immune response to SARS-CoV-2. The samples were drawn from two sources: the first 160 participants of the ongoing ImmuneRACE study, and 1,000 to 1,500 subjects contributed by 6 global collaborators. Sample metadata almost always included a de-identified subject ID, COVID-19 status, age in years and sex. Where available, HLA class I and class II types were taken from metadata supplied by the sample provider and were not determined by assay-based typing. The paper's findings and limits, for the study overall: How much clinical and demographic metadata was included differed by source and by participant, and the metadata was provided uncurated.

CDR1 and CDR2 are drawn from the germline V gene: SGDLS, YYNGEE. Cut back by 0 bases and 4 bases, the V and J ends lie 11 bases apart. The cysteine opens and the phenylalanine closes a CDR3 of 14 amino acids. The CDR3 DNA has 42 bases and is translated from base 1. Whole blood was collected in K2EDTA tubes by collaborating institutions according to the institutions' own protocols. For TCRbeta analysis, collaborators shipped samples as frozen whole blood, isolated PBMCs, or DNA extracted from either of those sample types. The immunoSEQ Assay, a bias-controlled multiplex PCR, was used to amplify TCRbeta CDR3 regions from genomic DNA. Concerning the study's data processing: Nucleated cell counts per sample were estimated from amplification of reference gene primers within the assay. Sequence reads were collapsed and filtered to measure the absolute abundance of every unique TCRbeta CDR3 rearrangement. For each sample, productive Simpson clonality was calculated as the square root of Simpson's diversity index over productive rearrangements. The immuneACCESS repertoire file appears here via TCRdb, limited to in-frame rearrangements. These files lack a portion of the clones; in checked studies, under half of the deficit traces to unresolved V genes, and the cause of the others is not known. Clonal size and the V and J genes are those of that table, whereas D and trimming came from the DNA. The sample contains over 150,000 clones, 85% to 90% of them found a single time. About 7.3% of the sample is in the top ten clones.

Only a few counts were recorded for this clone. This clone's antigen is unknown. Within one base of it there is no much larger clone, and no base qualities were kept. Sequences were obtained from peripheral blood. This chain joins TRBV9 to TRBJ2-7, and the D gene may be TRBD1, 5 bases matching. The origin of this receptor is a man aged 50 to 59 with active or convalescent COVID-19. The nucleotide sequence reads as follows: TGTGCCAGCAGCGTAGGTGCAGGGAATTACGAGCAGTACTTC. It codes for CASSVGAGNYEQYF. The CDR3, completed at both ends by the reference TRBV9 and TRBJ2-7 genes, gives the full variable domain DSGVTQTPKHLITATGQRVTLRCSPRSGDLSVYWYQQSLDQGLQFLIQYYNGEERAKGNILERFSAQQFPDLHSELNLSSLELGDSALYFCASSVGAGNYEQYFGPGTRLTVT.